The entry below describes one T cell receptor beta chain. Its cognate antigen has yet to be identified. No base qualities exist here, and no much larger clone lies one base off it. The germline V gene provides CDR1 SGHAT and CDR2 FQNNGV. Deletion took 0 bases off V and 9 bases off J, with a span of 9 bases between the germline ends. The CDR3 holds 13 amino acids from the cysteine to the phenylalanine. The sequence is cut down to CDR3 DNA, 39 bases in frame from base 1. The method behind the library was the immunoSEQ multiplex PCR assay. TCRdb stores this immuneACCESS table with in-frame sequences only. Part of the clones is absent; in the studies checked, under half of the shortfall reflects unresolved V genes, and no reason is known for the rest. A total of some 5,500 clones appear in this sample, 78% of them only once. The ten largest clones capture around a fifth of the sample. The sample comes from a study of chemoradiotherapy in HPV16-positive cancers (dated by TCRdb to the early 2020s). Study-wide context: Candidate HPV-specific T-cell clones and common TCR motifs were defined by functional T-cell assays performed on cells from two HPV16-positive patients. The study asked whether T-cell immunity against the HPV oncoproteins E6 and E7 changes during chemoradiotherapy and whether it affects survival. The candidate HPV-specific TCRs and motifs were then tracked in TCR repertoires from 86 patients with HPV-related cancers. Points the paper makes about the study in general: Expansion of candidate HPV-specific clones and E7-related TCR motifs was observed in the tumor microenvironment during treatment, whereas no such expansion was observed for non-HPV-specific T cells. In HPV16-positive patients, expansion of HPV-responsive T cells during chemoradiotherapy was found to be associated with improved recurrence-free survival. The functional definition of HPV-specific T cells was derived from only two HPV16-positive patients, and the survival association was reported for HPV16-positive patients.

Repertoires were sampled repeatedly over the course of chemoradiotherapy so that clonal expansion in the tumor microenvironment could be followed. The sample was gathered from a patient who underwent chemoradiotherapy. The chain is made from TRBV11-2 and TRBJ1-5; confidence is insufficient to name the D gene. This TCR came from a human donor with HPV-associated anogenital cancer. CDR3 region: CASSLDRLGPQHF. In nucleotides, the sequence is TGTGCCAGCAGCTTAGACAGGCTTGGGCCCCAGCATTTT.